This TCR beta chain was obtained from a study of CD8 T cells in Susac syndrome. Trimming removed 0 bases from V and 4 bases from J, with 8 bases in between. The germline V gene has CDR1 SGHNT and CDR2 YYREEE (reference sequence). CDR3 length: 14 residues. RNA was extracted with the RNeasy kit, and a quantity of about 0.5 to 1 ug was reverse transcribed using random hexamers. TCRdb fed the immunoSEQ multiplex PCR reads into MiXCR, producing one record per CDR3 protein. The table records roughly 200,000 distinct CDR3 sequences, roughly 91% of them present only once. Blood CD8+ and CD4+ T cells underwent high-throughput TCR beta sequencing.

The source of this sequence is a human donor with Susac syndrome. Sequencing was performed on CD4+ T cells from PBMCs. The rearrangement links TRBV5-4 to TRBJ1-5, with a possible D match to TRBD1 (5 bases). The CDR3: CASSLGAGNQPQHF. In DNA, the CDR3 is TGTGCCAGCAGCTTGGGGGCAGGGAATCAGCCCCAGCATTTT.